A selection of T cell receptor beta chains follows, all from one sample in a study of T cell responses to AZD1222 COVID-19 vaccine. Generated by immunoSEQ multiplex PCR, the TCRdb table keeps only in-frame clones and is missing some. The profile shows about 150,000 clones, about 95% of them singletons. The sample in question was peripheral blood, obtained on day 0 of AZD1222 vaccination. These receptors were collected from an adult in good health. CDR3s include the opening cysteine and the closing phenylalanine or tryptophan. A D gene is named only where the DNA matches it firmly. Some rows mark clone size as missing; the rest say once, few, many or name a class of expanded clone.

V gene	CDR3 length	D gene	clone size	J gene	CDR3 DNA	CDR3 protein
TRBV30	12	TRBD2	.	TRBJ2-1	TGTGCCTGGGGTGGTCGGGCGGGAGGTGGGATCTTC	CAWGGRAGGGIF
TRBV6-4	15	TRBD1	once	TRBJ1-6	TGTGCCAGCAGTGCCAGTGGACAGGGAAATTCACCCCTCCACTTT	CASSASGQGNSPLHF
TRBV15	16	TRBD1	.	TRBJ1-2	TGTGCCACCAGCAGAGATATTAACAGGGGGCGAGGGTTCTACACCTTC	CATSRDINRGRGFYTF
TRBV18	14	.	.	TRBJ2-5	TGTGCCAGCTCACCGGCCGGGGCCAGCGAGACCCAGTACTTC	CASSPAGASETQYF
TRBV6-5	16	.	.	TRBJ1-1	TGTGCCAGCAGTTACTCCTATGGGTCAGGCCCCCCTGAAGCTTTCTTT	CASSYSYGSGPPEAFF
TRBV2	15	.	.	TRBJ1-5	TGTGCCAGCAGTGAACAGGGGCTAAGCAATCAGCCCCAGCATTTT	CASSEQGLSNQPQHF
TRBV9	15	.	.	TRBJ1-2	TGTGCCAGCAGCGTAGCCCAAGCGACGATATATGGCTACACCTTC	CASSVAQATIYGYTF
TRBV28	16	TRBD1	.	TRBJ1-6	TGTGCCAGCAGTGGGACAGGGAAGACCTATAATTCACCCCTCCACTTT	CASSGTGKTYNSPLHF
TRBV18	15	TRBD2	.	TRBJ2-3	TGTGCCAGCTCACCACGCGGGAGGGCCCAAGATACGCAGTATTTT	CASSPRGRAQDTQYF
TRBV14	15	.	few	TRBJ2-1	TGTGCCAGCAGCCAAGATACCTACTCCTACAATGAGCAGTTCTTC	CASSQDTYSYNEQFF
TRBV10-1	16	TRBD2	.	TRBJ2-3	TGCGCCAGCAGTGAGTCGGCGGGGGGGGTCACAGATACGCAGTATTTT	CASSESAGGVTDTQYF
TRBV5-1	15	.	.	TRBJ1-6	TGCGCCAGCAGCTTGGACGGCTCCTATAATTCACCCCTCCACTTT	CASSLDGSYNSPLHF
TRBV28	14	.	.	TRBJ2-5	TGTGCCAGCAGTACCGGGAGAAGGGTATGGACCCAGTACTTC	CASSTGRRVWTQYF
TRBV7-8	15	TRBD1	.	TRBJ1-2	TGTGCCAGCAGCTCCTCCGGGACAGGGAACTATGGCTACACCTTC	CASSSSGTGNYGYTF
TRBV5-1	15	.	.	TRBJ2-6	TGCGCCAGCAGCTTGGAAAGGTCTGGGGCCAACGTCCTGACTTTC	CASSLERSGANVLTF
TRBV7-9	14	TRBD1	.	TRBJ1-4	TGTGCCAGCAGCTTAGGGACAGGGGGAGAAAAACTGTTTTTT	CASSLGTGGEKLFF
TRBV6-1	14	.	.	TRBJ1-1	TGTGCCAGCAGTGAACCGGGCATGAACACTGAAGCTTTCTTT	CASSEPGMNTEAFF
TRBV5-1	12	.	once	TRBJ2-1	TGCGCCAGCAGCTTGGTCTTGAATGAGCAGTTCTTC	CASSLVLNEQFF
TRBV18	16	TRBD1	.	TRBJ1-1	TGTGCCAGCTCACTAAGCCGGGACAGGGACGGAGGTGAAGCTTTCTTT	CASSLSRDRDGGEAFF
TRBV6-5	16	.	.	TRBJ1-5	TGTGCCAGCAGTTCTCCCGGCGGCTATAGCAATCAGCCCCAGCATTTT	CASSSPGGYSNQPQHF
TRBV4-1	17	TRBD2	.	TRBJ2-4	TGCGCCAGCAGCCATCCTGGACTAGCTGTAGCCAAAAACATTCAGTACTTC	CASSHPGLAVAKNIQYF
TRBV14	16	TRBD1	.	TRBJ1-1	TGTGCCAGCAGCCAAGCTTGGACAGGGTCCCCCACTGAAGCTTTCTTT	CASSQAWTGSPTEAFF
TRBV2	14	.	.	TRBJ1-2	TGTGCCAGCAGTTTCTCGGGACAATCTTATGGCTACACCTTC	CASSFSGQSYGYTF
TRBV7-2	15	TRBD2	.	TRBJ2-1	TGTGCCAGCAGCCCCCGCCTGCGGGGGAACAATGAGCAGTTCTTC	CASSPRLRGNNEQFF
TRBV29-1	13	.	.	TRBJ2-1	TGCAGCCTAGGGCTGAGCTATGGCGATGAGCAGTTCTTC	CSLGLSYGDEQFF
TRBV18	16	TRBD1	.	TRBJ1-3	TGTGCCAGCTCAGATTCCACAGGGGGCTCTGGAAACACCATATATTTT	CASSDSTGGSGNTIYF
TRBV7-9	14	.	.	TRBJ2-1	TGTGCCAGCAGCCACTCCGGGGCCAACAATGAGCAGTTCTTC	CASSHSGANNEQFF
TRBV18	17	TRBD1	.	TRBJ1-2	TGTGCCAGCTCACTTGGGACAGGGGTATCGATTAACTATGGCTACACCTTC	CASSLGTGVSINYGYTF
TRBV18	15	.	.	TRBJ1-2	TGTGCCAGCTCACCATTGGGGGCGGGTAACGATGGCTACACCTTC	CASSPLGAGNDGYTF
TRBV6-1	15	.	.	TRBJ1-1	TGTGCCAGCAGTGAAGTGGCAGGGCCGAACACTGAAGCTTTCTTT	CASSEVAGPNTEAFF
TRBV2	14	.	few	TRBJ2-2	TGTGCCAGCTCCACACAGGGATCCACCGGGGAGCTGTTTTTT	CASSTQGSTGELFF
TRBV6-4	17	TRBD2	.	TRBJ2-3	TGTGCCAGCAGTGAATGGTCCGGCGGGGGGGATGAAGATACGCAGTATTTT	CASSEWSGGGDEDTQYF
TRBV7-8	15	.	.	TRBJ1-1	TGTGCCAGCAGCCCCTCGAGGTTCGTGAACACTGAAGCTTTCTTT	CASSPSRFVNTEAFF
TRBV11-2	15	.	.	TRBJ1-2	TGTGCCAGCAGCTTATTTCGAAGGGCGGGGGAAGGCTACACCTTC	CASSLFRRAGEGYTF
TRBV7-9	15	TRBD2	once	TRBJ2-1	TGTGCCAGCAGCTTAGGTTTTGGGGCTAGCGGCGAGCAGTTCTTC	CASSLGFGASGEQFF
TRBV28	13	TRBD1	.	TRBJ1-2	TGTGCCAGCAGGTTACAGGGGGCGTATGGCTACACCTTC	CASRLQGAYGYTF
TRBV5-8	14	.	once	TRBJ1-2	TGTGCCAGCAGCTTGTTGGGGCTCGACTATGGCTACACCTTC	CASSLLGLDYGYTF
TRBV5-1	15	.	.	TRBJ2-3	TGCGCCAGCAGCTTGGGTTTGTACCCCACAGATACGCAGTATTTT	CASSLGLYPTDTQYF
TRBV7-6	18	.	.	TRBJ2-5	TGTGCCAGCAGCTTAGCGCTCGCGGGACCGAGTGCCCAAGAGACCCAGTACTTC	CASSLALAGPSAQETQYF
TRBV18	14	TRBD1	.	TRBJ2-4	TGTGCCAGCTCACCAAGACAGGGGGCGAACATTCAGTACTTC	CASSPRQGANIQYF
TRBV19	12	.	.	TRBJ2-3	TGTGCCAGTAGTCCCCAGACAGATACGCAGTATTTT	CASSPQTDTQYF
TRBV6-5	15	TRBD1	.	TRBJ1-5	TGTGCCAGCAGCAGGGACAGGGGCAGCAATCAGCCCCAGCATTTT	CASSRDRGSNQPQHF
TRBV5-1	16	TRBD1	.	TRBJ1-6	TGCGCCAGCAGCGGTACAGGGGGATACGGCAATTCACCCCTCCACTTT	CASSGTGGYGNSPLHF
TRBV6-2/TRBV6-3	15	TRBD1	.	TRBJ1-4	TGTGCCAGCAGTCGACCGGACAGGGGAAGGGAAAAACTGTTTTTT	CASSRPDRGREKLFF
TRBV7-2	15	.	.	TRBJ1-1	TGTGCCAGCAGCTTAGTACCGGCAGGGGACACTGAAGCTTTCTTT	CASSLVPAGDTEAFF
TRBV6-1	14	.	.	TRBJ1-1	TGTGCCAGCAGTGAAGGGGCAGAGAACACTGAAGCTTTCTTT	CASSEGAENTEAFF
TRBV6-1	15	TRBD1	once	TRBJ1-5	TGTGCCAGCAGTGAAGATGCAGGGGGTGGGCAGCCCCAGCATTTT	CASSEDAGGGQPQHF
TRBV29-1	11	.	.	TRBJ1-1	TGCAGCGTCACCAAGAACGCTGAAGCTTTCTTT	CSVTKNAEAFF
TRBV5-1	12	TRBD1	.	TRBJ1-2	TGCGCCACCGGGACGGGGACAGCCGCCTACACCTTC	CATGTGTAAYTF
TRBV6-5	15	.	.	TRBJ1-2	TGTGCCAGCAGTTATTTGGGTAGGGCTAACTATGGCTACACCTTC	CASSYLGRANYGYTF
TRBV29-1	14	.	.	TRBJ1-3	TGCAGCGTTCGAGAGCCCTACTCTGGAAACACCATATATTTT	CSVREPYSGNTIYF
TRBV7-8	11	.	.	TRBJ1-1	TGTGCCAGCAGATCTGTCGCTGAAGCTTTCTTT	CASRSVAEAFF